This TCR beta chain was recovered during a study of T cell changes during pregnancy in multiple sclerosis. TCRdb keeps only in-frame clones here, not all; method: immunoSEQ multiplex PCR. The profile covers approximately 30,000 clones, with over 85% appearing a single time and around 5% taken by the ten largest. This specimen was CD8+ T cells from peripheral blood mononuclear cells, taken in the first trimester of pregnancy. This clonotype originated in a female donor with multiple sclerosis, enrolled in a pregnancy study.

Here the CDR3 reads CASSPAGTPYEQYF. The DNA for the CDR3 is TGTGCCAGCAGCCCGGCAGGGACTCCCTACGAGCAGTACTTC. This chain uses TRBV5-4 with TRBJ2-7; tentative D call: TRBD2 (6 bases). Trimming took 4 bases from V and 2 from J, leaving 13 bases between them. The CDR3 length is 14 residues. Germline CDR1 is SGHNT and CDR2 is YYREEE (reference sequence).